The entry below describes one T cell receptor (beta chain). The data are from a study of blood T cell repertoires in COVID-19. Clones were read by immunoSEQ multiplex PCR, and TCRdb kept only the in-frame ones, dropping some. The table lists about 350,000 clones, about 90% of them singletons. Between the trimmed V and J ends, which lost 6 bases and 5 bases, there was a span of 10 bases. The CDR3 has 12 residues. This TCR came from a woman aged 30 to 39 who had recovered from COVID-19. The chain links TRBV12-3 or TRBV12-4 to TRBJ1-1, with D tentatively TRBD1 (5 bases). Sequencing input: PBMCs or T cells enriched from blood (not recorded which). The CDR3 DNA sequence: TGTGCCAGCAGGGGGGGAGGGACTGAAGCTTTCTTT. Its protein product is CASRGGGTEAFF.